This entry lists 29 T cell receptor beta chains sequenced from one sample in a study of radiotherapy plus CTLA-4 blockade in lung cancer. Repertoires were generated with immunoSEQ multiplex PCR, while TCRdb's copy carries only in-frame clones and drops some. The sample includes more than 75,000 clones, 72% of them seen just once. Sample: peripheral blood, taken from a patient treated with radiotherapy plus ipilimumab. The receptors shown here come from a human donor with non-small cell lung cancer that progressed on radiotherapy plus ipilimumab.

V is TRBV29-1 and J is TRBJ1-2, with TRBD1 matching 7 bases. Per germline, CDR1 SQVTM and CDR2 ANQGSEA. CDR3 length: 16 amino acids. V lost 3 bases and J lost 2; bases outside the gene matches: 12. CDR3 amino acids: CSVDRGNHNSNYGYTF. DNA of the CDR3: TGCAGCGTTGACAGGGGGAACCATAACTCCAACTATGGCTACACCTTC.

The chain carries TRBV7-3 and TRBJ2-1; D is ambiguous. The germline V and J ends were trimmed by 5 bases and 10 bases, with 21 bases remaining between them. The CDR3 has 15 residues. The germline CDR1 and CDR2 sequences are SGHTA and FQGTGA. CDR3 in DNA: TGTGCCAGCAGCCCTCTCGCGGCCCGCCGCGGAGAGCAGTTCTTC. This gives the protein CASSPLAARRGEQFF. Filled out from reference TRBV7-3 and TRBJ2-1, the complete variable domain reads GAGVSQTPSNKVTEKGKYVELRCDPISGHTALYWYRQSLGQGPEFLIYFQGTGAADDSGLPNDRFFAVRPEGSVSTLKIQRTERGDSAVYLCASSPLAARRGEQFFGPGTRLTVL.

The V call is TRBV25-1, the J call TRBJ2-2; D unclear. The CDR3 loop spans 15 amino acids. The ends were cut back, 1 base at V and 2 bases at J, with 8 bases in the middle. The germline CDR1 and CDR2 sequences are MGHDK and SYGVNS. Here the CDR3 DNA reads TGTGCCAGCAGTGAATCGACTTCAAACACCGGGGAGCTGTTTTTT. It is translated as CASSESTSNTGELFF.

The CDR3 is CASSGDGFPNEKLFF. DNA for the CDR3: TGCGCCAGCAGCGGGGACGGTTTCCCTAATGAAAAACTGTTTTTT. J is TRBJ1-4 and V is TRBV5-1, with D possibly being TRBD1 (5 bases). There are 15 residues in the CDR3. Germline assignment: CDR1 SGHRS and CDR2 YFSETQ. The V and J ends lost 4 bases and 3 bases respectively, with 13 bases between them.

The rearrangement links TRBV6-5 to TRBJ1-4; TRBD1 is a possible D gene (5 bases). The CDR3 runs 14 residues. V shed 5 bases and J shed 3 bases, with 10 bases lying between them. The germline V gene has CDR1 MNHEY and CDR2 SVGAGI. The CDR3 coding sequence is TGTGCCAGCAGTGAGGGCAGGGCTAATGAAAAACTGTTTTTT. Amino acid sequence: CASSEGRANEKLFF.

This clone occurred a few times. The rearrangement uses TRBV28 and TRBJ1-5; 9 nucleotides agree with TRBD1. Germline V CDR1 and CDR2: MDHEN, SYDVKM. The length of the CDR3 is 16 residues. Germline trimming cut 6 bases from V and 2 bases from J; bases unmatched to any gene: 8. The CDR3 spells CASRPTGGGGNQPQHF. In DNA form, the CDR3 reads TGTGCCAGCAGGCCAACAGGGGGCGGCGGCAATCAGCCCCAGCATTTT.

The J gene is TRBJ2-1, the V gene TRBV6-6; tentative D call: TRBD1 (6 bases). The germline V and J ends were trimmed by 5 bases and 6 bases, with 11 bases remaining between them. The germline gives CDR1 MNHNY, CDR2 SVGAGI (reference sequence). The length of the CDR3 is 13 residues. DNA for the CDR3: TGTGCCAGCAGTAACGACAGGCCCAATGAGCAGTTCTTC. Its translation: CASSNDRPNEQFF.

This chain connects TRBV5-1 to TRBJ2-5; D remains ambiguous. V was clipped by 0 bases and J by 5 bases, with 11 bases between them. Looked up from germline, CDR1 is SGHRS and CDR2 is YFSETQ. The length of the CDR3 is 14 residues. The CDR3 bases are TGCGCCAGCAGCTTGGACTCCGCTGGGGAGACCCAGTACTTC. Its translation is CASSLDSAGETQYF.

J is TRBJ2-2 and V is TRBV28, with a tentative D call TRBD1 (6 bases). Between the trimmed V and J ends, which lost 7 bases and 1 base, there was a span of 10 bases. Germline V gives CDR1 MDHEN, CDR2 SYDVKM. The CDR3 length is 14 residues. CDR3 DNA sequence: TGTGCCAGCATGGACAGAAGGAACACCGGGGAGCTGTTTTTT. Protein sequence: CASMDRRNTGELFF.

This chain links TRBV29-1 with TRBJ1-2; D uncertain. The CDR3 totals 11 residues. Germline V gives CDR1 SQVTM, CDR2 ANQGSEA. Between the trimmed V and J ends, which lost 1 base and 8 bases, there was a span of 8 bases. The CDR3 protein is CSVEVQQGYTF. The CDR3 DNA is TGCAGCGTTGAAGTACAGCAGGGCTACACCTTC.

The V and J genes are TRBV4-1 and TRBJ1-5; 9 bases align to TRBD1. CDR1 is MGHRA, CDR2 YSYEKL, per germline. This CDR3 is built from 20 residues. V lost 1 base and J lost 0; bases outside the gene matches: 13. The CDR3 region has the DNA TGCGCCAGCAGCCAAGGGGCTGGGGGACAGGGACTTTATAGCAATCAGCCCCAGCATTTT. It yields the protein CASSQGAGGQGLYSNQPQHF.

V gene TRBV5-1 combines with J gene TRBJ2-7; D may correspond to TRBD1 or TRBD2 (6 bases each). The ends were cut back, 0 bases at V and 6 bases at J, with 13 bases in the middle. Germline V gene sequence: CDR1 SGHRS, CDR2 YFSETQ. This CDR3 is built from 14 residues. The DNA for the CDR3 is TGCGCCAGCAGCTTGGATACAGGGACTTTCGAGCAGTACTTC. Residues: CASSLDTGTFEQYF.

CDR3 DNA: TGCAGCGTTGATAGGGGGGCTAAGCAGTACTTC. Its translation: CSVDRGAKQYF. This chain uses TRBV29-1 with TRBJ2-7, with D perhaps assigned TRBD1 or TRBD2 (6 bases each). The V gene's germline CDR1 is SQVTM and CDR2 ANQGSEA. The CDR3 has 11 residues. V dropped 3 bases and J dropped 8 bases, with 11 bases sitting between them.

In this sample, this clone turned up a few times. This chain connects TRBV5-6 to TRBJ2-2; TRBD1 might be the D (6 bases). The V end lost 0 bases, the J end lost 3 bases, and 12 bases lay between the germline ends. Looked up from germline, CDR1 is SGHDT and CDR2 is YYEEEE. The CDR3 consists of 16 residues. The CDR3 coding sequence is TGTGCCAGCAGCTTGGGGGGGCGGTACGACACCGGGGAGCTGTTTTTT. This translates into CASSLGGRYDTGELFF.

The CDR3 DNA sequence: TGTGCCAGCAGCCAAGCGGGAGGGTCCCAAGAGACCCAGTACTTC. Translated, it gives CASSQAGGSQETQYF. The V gene is TRBV7-2, the J gene TRBJ2-5; 10 positions agree with TRBD2. CDR3 size: 15 residues. V lost 5 bases, J lost 1 base, and 4 bases stayed unmatched. CDR1 and CDR2 (germline): SGHTA, FQGNSA.

V usage is TRBV10-3 and J usage is TRBJ1-3; D ambiguous. The CDR3 covers 15 residues. V was pared by 0 bases and J by 1 base, with 7 bases between. In germline, CDR1 is ENHRY, CDR2 SYGVKD. DNA of the CDR3: TGTGCCATCAGTGAGTCGGGAGGGTCTGGAAACACCATATATTTT. The encoded protein is CAISESGGSGNTIYF.

This clone has just a few counts. The chain joins TRBV5-1 to TRBJ2-5, with 8 bases matching TRBD2. J gave up 5 bases and V 4 bases, and 10 bases lay outside the gene matches. The CDR3 length is 15 residues. Germline V gene sequence: CDR1 SGHRS, CDR2 YFSETQ. This CDR3 is CASSPWTSRRETQYF. CDR3 in DNA: TGCGCCAGCAGCCCCTGGACTAGCCGGCGCGAGACCCAGTACTTC.

The CDR3 loop is CASSRGAGYGNEQFF. As DNA, the CDR3 is TGTGCCAGTAGTAGGGGGGCGGGCTATGGGAATGAGCAGTTCTTC. The chain is built from TRBV19 and TRBJ2-1; D is tentatively TRBD1 or TRBD2 (6 bases each). The length of the CDR3 is 15 residues. With 4 bases removed from V and 7 bases from J, the gap between germline ends came to 17 bases. CDR1 LNHDA and CDR2 SQIVND come from the germline V gene (reference sequence). The complete variable domain, with remaining parts taken from reference TRBV19 and TRBJ2-1, reads DGGITQSPKYLFRKEGQNVTLSCEQNLNHDAMYWYRQDPGQGLRLIYYSQIVNDFQKGDIAEGYSVSREKKESFPLTVTSAQKNPTAFYLCASSRGAGYGNEQFFGPGTRLTVL.

This clone has more than one count but fewer than ten. This sequence joins TRBV28 and TRBJ1-2, with D maybe TRBD1 (6 bases). The ends were cut back, 6 bases at V and 5 bases at J, with 10 bases in the middle. The CDR3 is made up of 12 amino acids. Germline assignment: CDR1 MDHEN and CDR2 SYDVKM. The chain's CDR3 is CASRGGLYGYTF. CDR3 coding DNA: TGTGCCAGCAGGGGGGGCCTTTATGGCTACACCTTC.

The rearrangement links TRBV29-1 to TRBJ2-1; a weak D match, TRBD2 (6 bases). Germline-derived CDR1 and CDR2 are SQVTM and ANQGSEA. The CDR3 has 12 amino acids. V was cut by 7 bases and J by 4 bases, with 11 bases left in between. For the CDR3, the DNA is TGCAGCGCCCGACTAGTTTACAATGAGCAGTTCTTC. Translation: CSARLVYNEQFF.

The chain uses TRBV7-2 and TRBJ2-3, with a tentative D call TRBD2 (6 bases). This CDR3 region has 14 residues. The V gene's germline CDR1 is SGHTA and CDR2 FQGNSA. The germline V and J ends were trimmed by 3 bases and 6 bases, with 13 bases remaining between them. Here the CDR3 reads CASSFQTSDDTQYF. CDR3 in DNA: TGTGCCAGCAGCTTTCAGACTAGTGACGATACGCAGTATTTT.

The chain uses TRBV30 and TRBJ2-3, with a tentative D call TRBD1 (6 bases). Per germline, CDR1 GTSNPN and CDR2 SVGIG (reference sequence). This CDR3 has 14 residues. The V end lost 0 bases, the J end lost 3 bases, and 10 bases lay between the germline ends. As DNA, the CDR3 is TGTGCCTGGAGTGTACAGGGTGGAACAGATACGCAGTATTTT. Translating it yields CAWSVQGGTDTQYF.

The chain uses TRBV27 and TRBJ2-7, with no clear D. There are 12 residues in the CDR3. CDR1 and CDR2 (germline): MNHEY, SMNVEV (reference sequence). Trimming left V 6 bases short and J 5 bases short, with 11 bases between. CDR3 region: CASSLSGNEQYF. The CDR3 nucleotides are TGTGCCAGCAGCCTAAGTGGAAACGAGCAGTACTTC.

J is TRBJ2-2 and V is TRBV6-5; no clear D gene. Trimming cost V 10 bases and J 0 bases, with 9 bases left between them. From germline, CDR1 is MNHEY and CDR2 SVGAGI. The CDR3 runs 13 residues. The CDR3 DNA sequence: TGTGCCACCATGGCAGCGAACACCGGGGAGCTGTTTTTT. It yields the protein CATMAANTGELFF.

The chain employs TRBV28 and TRBJ1-3; D gene unclear. The CDR3 spans 15 residues. Germline assignment: CDR1 MDHEN and CDR2 SYDVKM. Trimming shortened V by 5 bases and J by 4 bases, and 15 bases separated the two germline ends. The CDR3 DNA reads TGTGCCAGCAGTCCCCTGGCGGTCCTAGGAAACACCATATATTTT. The encoded protein is CASSPLAVLGNTIYF.

V gene TRBV9 combines with J gene TRBJ2-2; 8 bases are shared with TRBD2. Germline CDR1 reads SGDLS; CDR2 reads YYNGEE. With 3 bases clipped from V and 3 bases from J, the junction kept 10 bases outside the gene matches. There are 17 residues in the CDR3. CDR3 protein: CASSALTSEAYTGELFF. Here the CDR3 DNA reads TGTGCCAGCAGCGCCCTGACTAGCGAGGCTTACACCGGGGAGCTGTTTTTT.

This clone was counted a few times. This chain links TRBV5-1 with TRBJ2-5; 8 bases are a match to TRBD1. The V and J ends lost 5 bases and 4 bases, in that order; junction bases with no gene match: 7. The length of the CDR3 is 14 residues. Germline values: CDR1 SGHRS, CDR2 YFSETQ. CDR3 sequence (DNA): TGCGCCAGCAGACCGGGACAGGTGCCAGAGACCCAGTACTTC. Translation: CASRPGQVPETQYF. The variable domain in full, completed from reference TRBV5-1 and TRBJ2-5, reads KAGVTQTPRYLIKTRGQQVTLSCSPISGHRSVSWYQQTPGQGLQFLFEYFSETQRNKGNFPGRFSGRQFSNSRSEMNVSTLELGDSALYLCASRPGQVPETQYFGPGTRLLVL.

This chain joins TRBV7-2 and TRBJ2-5; D not resolved. This CDR3 comprises 14 residues. The ends were cut back, 5 bases at V and 2 bases at J, with 12 bases in the middle. CDR1 is SGHTA, CDR2 FQGNSA, per germline. The CDR3 DNA is TGTGCCAGCAGCCCGGCGGTGGGGCAAGAGACCCAGTACTTC. This encodes CASSPAVGQETQYF.

The chain couples TRBV5-1 to TRBJ2-2; no reliable D call. This CDR3 contains 15 residues. Per germline, CDR1 SGHRS and CDR2 YFSETQ. V lost 1 base, J lost 1 base, and 8 bases lay in between. The CDR3 DNA sequence: TGCGCCAGCAGCTTGAGTGGGGTGAACACCGGGGAGCTGTTTTTT. It encodes CASSLSGVNTGELFF.